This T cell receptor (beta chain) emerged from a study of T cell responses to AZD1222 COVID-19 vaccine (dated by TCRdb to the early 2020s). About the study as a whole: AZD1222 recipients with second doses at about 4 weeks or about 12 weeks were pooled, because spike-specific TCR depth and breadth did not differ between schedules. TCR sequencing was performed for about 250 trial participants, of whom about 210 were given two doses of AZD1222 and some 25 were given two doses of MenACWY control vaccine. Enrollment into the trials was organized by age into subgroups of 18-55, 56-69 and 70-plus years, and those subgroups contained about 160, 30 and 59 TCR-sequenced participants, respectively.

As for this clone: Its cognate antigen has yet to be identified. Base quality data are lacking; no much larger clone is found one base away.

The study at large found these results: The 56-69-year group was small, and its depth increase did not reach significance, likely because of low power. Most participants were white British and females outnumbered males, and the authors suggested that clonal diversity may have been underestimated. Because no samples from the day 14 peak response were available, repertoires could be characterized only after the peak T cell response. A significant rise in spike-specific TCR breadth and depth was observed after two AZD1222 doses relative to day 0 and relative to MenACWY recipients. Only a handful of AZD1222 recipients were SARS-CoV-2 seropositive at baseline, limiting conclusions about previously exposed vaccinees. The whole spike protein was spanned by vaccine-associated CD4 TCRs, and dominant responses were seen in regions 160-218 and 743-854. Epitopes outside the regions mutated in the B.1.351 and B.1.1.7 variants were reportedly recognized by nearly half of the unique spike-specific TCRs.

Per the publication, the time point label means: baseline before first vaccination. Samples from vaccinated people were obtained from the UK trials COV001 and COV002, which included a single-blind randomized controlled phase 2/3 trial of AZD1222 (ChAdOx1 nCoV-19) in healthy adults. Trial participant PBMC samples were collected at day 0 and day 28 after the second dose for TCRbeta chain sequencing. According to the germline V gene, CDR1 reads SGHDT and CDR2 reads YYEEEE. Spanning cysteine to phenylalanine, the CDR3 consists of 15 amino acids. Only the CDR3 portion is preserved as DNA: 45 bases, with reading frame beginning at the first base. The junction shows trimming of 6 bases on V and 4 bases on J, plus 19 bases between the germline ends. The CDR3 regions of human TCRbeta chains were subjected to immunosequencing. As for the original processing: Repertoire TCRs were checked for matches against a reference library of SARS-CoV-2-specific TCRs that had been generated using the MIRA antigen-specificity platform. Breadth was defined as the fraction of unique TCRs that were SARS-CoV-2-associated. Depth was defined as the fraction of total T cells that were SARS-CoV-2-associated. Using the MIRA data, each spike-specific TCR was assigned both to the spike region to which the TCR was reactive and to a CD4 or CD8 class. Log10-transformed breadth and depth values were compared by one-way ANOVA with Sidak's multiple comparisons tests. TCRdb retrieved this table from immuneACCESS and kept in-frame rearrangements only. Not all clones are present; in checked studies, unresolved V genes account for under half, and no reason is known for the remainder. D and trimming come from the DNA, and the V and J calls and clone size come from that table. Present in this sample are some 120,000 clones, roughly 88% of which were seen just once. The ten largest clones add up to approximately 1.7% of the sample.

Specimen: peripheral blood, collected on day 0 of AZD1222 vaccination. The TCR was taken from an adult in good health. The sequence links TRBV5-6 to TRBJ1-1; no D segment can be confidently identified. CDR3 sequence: CASTSGPQDGTEAFF. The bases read TGTGCCAGCACCTCCGGGCCCCAGGACGGCACTGAAGCTTTCTTT.